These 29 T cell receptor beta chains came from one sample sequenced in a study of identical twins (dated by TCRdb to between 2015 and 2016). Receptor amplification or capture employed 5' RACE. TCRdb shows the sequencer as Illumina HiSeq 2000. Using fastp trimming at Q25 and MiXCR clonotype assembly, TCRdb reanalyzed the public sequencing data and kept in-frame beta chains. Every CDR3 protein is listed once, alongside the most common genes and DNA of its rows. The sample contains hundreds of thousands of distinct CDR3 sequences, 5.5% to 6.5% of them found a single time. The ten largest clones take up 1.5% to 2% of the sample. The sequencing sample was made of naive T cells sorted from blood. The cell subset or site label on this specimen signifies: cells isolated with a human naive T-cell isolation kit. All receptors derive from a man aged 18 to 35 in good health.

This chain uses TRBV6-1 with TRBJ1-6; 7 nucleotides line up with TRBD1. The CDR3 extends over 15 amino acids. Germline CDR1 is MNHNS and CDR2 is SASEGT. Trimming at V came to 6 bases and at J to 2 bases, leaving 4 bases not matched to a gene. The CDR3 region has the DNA TGTGCCAGCAGGAACCAGGGGGCCTATAATTCACCCCTCCACTTT. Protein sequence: CASRNQGAYNSPLHF.

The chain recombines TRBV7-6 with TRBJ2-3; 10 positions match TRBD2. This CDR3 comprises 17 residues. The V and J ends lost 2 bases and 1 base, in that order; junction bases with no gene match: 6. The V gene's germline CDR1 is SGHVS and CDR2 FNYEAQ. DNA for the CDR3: TGTGCCAGCAGCTTAATTAAAGCGGGAGGGCGCACAGATACGCAGTATTTT. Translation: CASSLIKAGGRTDTQYF.

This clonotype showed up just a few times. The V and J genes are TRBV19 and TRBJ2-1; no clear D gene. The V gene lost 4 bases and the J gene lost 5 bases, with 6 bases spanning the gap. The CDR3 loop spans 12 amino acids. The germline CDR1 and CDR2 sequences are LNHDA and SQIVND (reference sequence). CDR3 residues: CASSNRNNEQFF. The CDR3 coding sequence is TGTGCCAGTAGTAATCGAAACAATGAGCAGTTCTTC.

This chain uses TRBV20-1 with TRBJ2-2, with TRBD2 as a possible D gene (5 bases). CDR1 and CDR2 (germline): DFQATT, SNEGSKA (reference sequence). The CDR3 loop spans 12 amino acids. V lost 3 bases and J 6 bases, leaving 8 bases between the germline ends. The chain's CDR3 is CSASGGPGELFF. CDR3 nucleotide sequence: TGCAGTGCTAGTGGCGGGCCCGGGGAGCTGTTTTTT.

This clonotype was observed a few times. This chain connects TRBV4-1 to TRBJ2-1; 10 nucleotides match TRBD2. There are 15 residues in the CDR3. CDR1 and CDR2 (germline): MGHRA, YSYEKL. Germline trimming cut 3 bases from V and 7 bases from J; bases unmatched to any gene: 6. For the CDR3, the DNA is TGCGCCAGCAGCCAGTTGGGACTAGCGAATAATGAGCAGTTCTTC. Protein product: CASSQLGLANNEQFF.

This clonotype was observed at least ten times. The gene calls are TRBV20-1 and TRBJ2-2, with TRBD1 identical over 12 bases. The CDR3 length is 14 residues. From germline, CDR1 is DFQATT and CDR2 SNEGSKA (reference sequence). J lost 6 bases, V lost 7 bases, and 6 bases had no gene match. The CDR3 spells CSGGQGAEAGELFF. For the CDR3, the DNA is TGCAGTGGGGGACAGGGGGCGGAGGCCGGGGAGCTGTTTTTT.

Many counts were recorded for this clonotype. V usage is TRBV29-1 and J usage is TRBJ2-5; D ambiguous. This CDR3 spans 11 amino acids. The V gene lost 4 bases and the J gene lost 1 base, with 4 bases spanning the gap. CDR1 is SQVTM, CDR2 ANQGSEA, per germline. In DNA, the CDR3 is TGCAGCGTTGTCTTCCAAGAGACCCAGTACTTC. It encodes CSVVFQETQYF. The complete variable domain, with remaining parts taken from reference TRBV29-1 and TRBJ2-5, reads SAVISQKPSRDICQRGTSLTIQCQVDSQVTMMFWYRQQPGQSLTLIATANQGSEATYESGFVIDKFPISRPNLTFSTLTVSNMSPEDSSIYLCSVVFQETQYFGPGTRLLVL.

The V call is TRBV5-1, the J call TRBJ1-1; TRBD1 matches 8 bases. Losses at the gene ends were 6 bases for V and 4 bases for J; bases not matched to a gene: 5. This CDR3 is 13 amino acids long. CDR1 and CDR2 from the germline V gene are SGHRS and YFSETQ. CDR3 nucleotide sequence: TGCGCCAGCACAGGGGGCGAGAGCACTGAAGCTTTCTTT. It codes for CASTGGESTEAFF.

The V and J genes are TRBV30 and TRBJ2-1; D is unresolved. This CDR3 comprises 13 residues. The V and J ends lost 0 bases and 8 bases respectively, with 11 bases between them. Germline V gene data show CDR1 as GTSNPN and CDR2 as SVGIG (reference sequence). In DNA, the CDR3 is TGTGCCTGGAGTGTATGGGCCTCCCATGAGCAGTTCTTC. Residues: CAWSVWASHEQFF.

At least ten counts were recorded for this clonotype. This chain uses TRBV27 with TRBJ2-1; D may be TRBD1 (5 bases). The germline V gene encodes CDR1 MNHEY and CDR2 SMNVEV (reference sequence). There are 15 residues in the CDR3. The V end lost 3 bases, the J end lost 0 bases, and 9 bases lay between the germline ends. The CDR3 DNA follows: TGTGCCAGCAGTTTCAGCCAGGGCTCCTACAATGAGCAGTTCTTC. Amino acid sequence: CASSFSQGSYNEQFF.

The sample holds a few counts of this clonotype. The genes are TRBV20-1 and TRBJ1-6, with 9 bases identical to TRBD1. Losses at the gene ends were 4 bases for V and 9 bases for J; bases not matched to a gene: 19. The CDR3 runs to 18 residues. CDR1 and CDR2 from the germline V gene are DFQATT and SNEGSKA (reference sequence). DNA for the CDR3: TGCAGTGCTACGGGAAGGGTAGGGCGGGACAGGGTCAGTTCACCCCTCCACTTT. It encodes CSATGRVGRDRVSSPLHF.

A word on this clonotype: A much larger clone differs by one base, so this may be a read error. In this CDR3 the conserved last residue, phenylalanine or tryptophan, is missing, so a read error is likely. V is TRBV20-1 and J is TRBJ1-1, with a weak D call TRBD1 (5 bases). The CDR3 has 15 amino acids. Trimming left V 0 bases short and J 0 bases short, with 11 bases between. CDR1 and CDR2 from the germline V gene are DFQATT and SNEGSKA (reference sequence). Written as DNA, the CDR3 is TGCAGTGCTAGAGATTCGGGACGGATGAACACTGAAGCTTTCTGT. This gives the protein CSARDSGRMNTEAFC.

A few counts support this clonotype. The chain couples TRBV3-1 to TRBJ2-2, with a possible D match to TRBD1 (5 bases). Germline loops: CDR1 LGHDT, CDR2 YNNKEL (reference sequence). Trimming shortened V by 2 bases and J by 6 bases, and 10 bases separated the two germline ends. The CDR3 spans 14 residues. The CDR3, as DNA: TGTGCCAGCAGCCAAAGGGGTGCGGCCGGGGAGCTGTTTTTT. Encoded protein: CASSQRGAAGELFF.

The CDR3 loop reads CASSDRGAFSYEQYF. The CDR3 nucleotides are TGTGCCAGCAGTGACCGGGGGGCCTTCTCCTACGAGCAGTACTTC. The rearrangement links TRBV6-2 or TRBV6-3 to TRBJ2-7; possible D gene TRBD2, 7 bases. In germline, CDR1 is MNHEY, CDR2 SVGEGT. CDR3 length: 15 residues. Trimming left V 5 bases short and J 0 bases short, with 14 bases between.

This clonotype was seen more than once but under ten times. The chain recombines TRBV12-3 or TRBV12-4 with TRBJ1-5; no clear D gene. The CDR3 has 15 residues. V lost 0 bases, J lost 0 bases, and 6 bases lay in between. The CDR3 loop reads CASSLAPSSNQPQHF. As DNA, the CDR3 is TGTGCCAGCAGTTTAGCGCCCAGTAGCAATCAGCCCCAGCATTTT.

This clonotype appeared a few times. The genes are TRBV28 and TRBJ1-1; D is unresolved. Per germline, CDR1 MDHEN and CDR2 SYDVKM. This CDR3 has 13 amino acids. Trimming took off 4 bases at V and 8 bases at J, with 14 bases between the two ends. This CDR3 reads CASSSDGALEAFF. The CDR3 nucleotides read TGTGCCAGCAGTTCGGACGGTGCCCTGGAAGCTTTCTTT.

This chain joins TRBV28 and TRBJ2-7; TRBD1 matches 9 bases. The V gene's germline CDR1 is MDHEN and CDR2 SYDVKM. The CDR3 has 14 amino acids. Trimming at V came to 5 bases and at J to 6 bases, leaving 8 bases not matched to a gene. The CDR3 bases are TGTGCCAGCAGTCCAACGGGACAGGGAATCGAGCAGTACTTC. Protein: CASSPTGQGIEQYF.

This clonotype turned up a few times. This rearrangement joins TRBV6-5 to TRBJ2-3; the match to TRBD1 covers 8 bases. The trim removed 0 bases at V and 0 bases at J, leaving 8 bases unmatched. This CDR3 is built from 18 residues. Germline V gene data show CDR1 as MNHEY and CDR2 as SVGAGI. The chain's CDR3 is CASSYSWDRMSSTDTQYF. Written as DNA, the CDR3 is TGTGCCAGCAGTTACTCGTGGGACAGGATGTCTAGCACAGATACGCAGTATTTT.

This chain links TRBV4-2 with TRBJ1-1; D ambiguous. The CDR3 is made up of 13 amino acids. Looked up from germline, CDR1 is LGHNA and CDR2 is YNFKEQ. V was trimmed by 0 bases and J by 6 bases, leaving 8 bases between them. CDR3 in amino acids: CASSQDRPAEAFF. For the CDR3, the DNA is TGTGCCAGCAGCCAAGATCGTCCGGCTGAAGCTTTCTTT.

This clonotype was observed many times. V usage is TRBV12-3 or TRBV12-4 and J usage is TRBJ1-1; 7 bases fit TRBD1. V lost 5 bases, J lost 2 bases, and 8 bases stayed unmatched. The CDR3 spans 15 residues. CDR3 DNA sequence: TGTGCCAGCAGTATCCGACAGGGCCCAAACACTGAAGCTTTCTTT. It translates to CASSIRQGPNTEAFF.

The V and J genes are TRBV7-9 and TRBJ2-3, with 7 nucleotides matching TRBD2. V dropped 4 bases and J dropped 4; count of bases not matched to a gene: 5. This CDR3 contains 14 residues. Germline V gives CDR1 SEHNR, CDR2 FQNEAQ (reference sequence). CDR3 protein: CASSSGLGADTQYF. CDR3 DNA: TGTGCCAGCAGCTCTGGACTAGGGGCAGATACGCAGTATTTT. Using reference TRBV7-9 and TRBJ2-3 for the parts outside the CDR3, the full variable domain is DTGVSQNPRHKITKRGQNVTFRCDPISEHNRLYWYRQTLGQGPEFLTYFQNEAQLEKSRLLSDRFSAERPKGSFSTLEIQRTEQGDSAMYLCASSSGLGADTQYFGPGTRLTVL.

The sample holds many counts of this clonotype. For the CDR3, the DNA is TGTGCCAGCAACCCGACGACAGGGATGTATCCCCAGCATTTT. Its translation: CASNPTTGMYPQHF. This chain joins TRBV6-2 or TRBV6-3 and TRBJ1-5, with 7 bases fitting TRBD1. V trimming: 7 bases; J trimming: 10 bases; junction bases outside the gene matches: 13. Germline loops: CDR1 MNHEY, CDR2 SVGEGT. The CDR3 has 14 residues.

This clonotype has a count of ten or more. CDR3 coding DNA: TGCGCCAGCAGTGAGTCGGGGAGCTCTGGAAACACCATATATTTT. This encodes CASSESGSSGNTIYF. The V and J genes are TRBV10-2 and TRBJ1-3; D gene uncertain. Germline CDR1 WSHSY, CDR2 SAAADI. The CDR3 sequence is 15 residues long. Trimming left V 0 bases short and J 0 bases short, with 6 bases between.

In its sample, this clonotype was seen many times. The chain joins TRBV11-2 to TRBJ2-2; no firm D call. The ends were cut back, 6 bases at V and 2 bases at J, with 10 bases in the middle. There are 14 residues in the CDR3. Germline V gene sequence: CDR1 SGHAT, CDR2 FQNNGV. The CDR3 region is CASRLLINTGELFF. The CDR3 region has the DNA TGTGCCAGCAGGCTTCTAATAAACACCGGGGAGCTGTTTTTT.

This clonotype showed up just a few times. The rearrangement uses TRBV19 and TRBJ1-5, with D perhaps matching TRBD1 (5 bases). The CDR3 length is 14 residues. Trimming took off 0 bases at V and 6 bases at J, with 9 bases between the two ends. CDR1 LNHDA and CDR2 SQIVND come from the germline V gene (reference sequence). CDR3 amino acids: CASSIDRVGQPQHF. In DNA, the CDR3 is TGTGCCAGTAGTATAGACAGGGTTGGTCAGCCCCAGCATTTT.

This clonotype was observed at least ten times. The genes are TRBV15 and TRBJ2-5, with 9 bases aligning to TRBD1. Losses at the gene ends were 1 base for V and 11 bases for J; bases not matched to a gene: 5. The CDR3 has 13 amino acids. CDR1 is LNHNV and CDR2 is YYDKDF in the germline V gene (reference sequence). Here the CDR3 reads CATSRGGTGSQYF. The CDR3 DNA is TGTGCCACCAGCAGAGGGGGGACAGGGTCTCAGTACTTC. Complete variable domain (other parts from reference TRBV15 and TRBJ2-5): DAMVIQNPRYQVTQFGKPVTLSCSQTLNHNVMYWYQQKSSQAPKLLFHYYDKDFNNEADTPDNFQSRRPNTSFCFLDIRSPGLGDTAMYLCATSRGGTGSQYFGPGTRLLVL.

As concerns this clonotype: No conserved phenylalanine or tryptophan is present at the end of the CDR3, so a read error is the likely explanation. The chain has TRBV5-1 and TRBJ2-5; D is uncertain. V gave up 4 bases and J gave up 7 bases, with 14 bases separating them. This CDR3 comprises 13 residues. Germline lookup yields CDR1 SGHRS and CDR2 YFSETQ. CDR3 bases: TGCGCCAGCAGCATGGGCGACTTAGGGACCCAGTACTCC. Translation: CASSMGDLGTQYS.

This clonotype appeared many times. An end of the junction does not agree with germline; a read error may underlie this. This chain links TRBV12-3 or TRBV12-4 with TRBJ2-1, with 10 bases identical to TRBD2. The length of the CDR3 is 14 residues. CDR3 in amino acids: CASSIAGGDNEQFF. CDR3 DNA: TGTGCCAGCAGTATAGCGGGAGGAGACAATGAGCAGTTCTTC.

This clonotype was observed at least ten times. CDR3 DNA sequence: TGCGCCAGCAGCCGCCTAGCGGGAGTCAAAAACATTCAGTACTTC. Its translation is CASSRLAGVKNIQYF. The V gene is TRBV4-3, the J gene TRBJ2-4, with 10 nucleotides matching TRBD2. The V segment lost 4 bases and the J segment 3 bases; nucleotides outside the gene matches: 3. The CDR3 runs 15 residues. Germline V gives CDR1 LGHNA, CDR2 YSLEER.